The 20 T cell receptor beta chains below all came from one sample that was sequenced in a study of graft-versus-host responses after intestinal transplantation. Libraries were prepared by immunoSEQ multiplex PCR; TCRdb keeps only in-frame clonotypes and omits some of them. The data contain tens of thousands of clones, approximately 95% of them singletons. Sequenced material: PBMCs, taken 156 days after intestinal transplant. The source of these receptors is a human patient who received an intestinal transplant, so some T cells may come from the graft donor.

In its sample, this clone was seen a few times. The chain has TRBV5-5 and TRBJ2-6; unclear D gene. Germline assignment: CDR1 SGHKS and CDR2 YYEKEE (reference sequence). V was clipped by 4 bases and J by 0 bases, with 5 bases between them. The CDR3 runs to 14 residues. The CDR3 here is CASSDNSGANVLTF. CDR3 DNA sequence: TGTGCCAGCAGCGACAACTCTGGGGCCAACGTCCTGACTTTC.

The V call is TRBV15, the J call TRBJ2-7, with a tentative D call TRBD1 (6 bases). This CDR3 region has 13 residues. Germline loops: CDR1 LNHNV, CDR2 YYDKDF (reference sequence). Trimming pared 7 bases from V and 1 base from J, leaving 11 bases between. CDR3 DNA: TGTGCCACCACCGTAACAGGGTCCTACGAGCAGTACTTC. Residues: CATTVTGSYEQYF.

V gene TRBV30 combines with J gene TRBJ1-6, with D maybe TRBD1 (6 bases). CDR1 is GTSNPN and CDR2 is SVGIG in the germline V gene (reference sequence). The CDR3 length is 15 residues. V dropped 2 bases and J dropped 9 bases, with 17 bases sitting between them. CDR3 in amino acids: CAWSSKGGPSSPLHF. As DNA, the CDR3 is TGTGCCTGGAGTTCTAAGGGGGGGCCGAGTTCACCCCTCCACTTT.

This clone was detected a few times. The genes are TRBV21-1 and TRBJ1-1; the DNA was not compared with TRBD1, the D call given in the table. TRBV21-1 is a pseudogene locus. The CDR3 length is 14 residues. CDR3 DNA sequence: TGTGCCAGCTCCTCGACAGGGAGGAACACTGAAGCTTTCTTT. Its protein is CASSSTGRNTEAFF.

Details on this clone: The sample holds other DNA sequences that translate to the same CDR3. The gene calls are TRBV5-1 and TRBJ2-7; the D gene is possibly TRBD2 (5 bases). The germline V gene has CDR1 SGHRS and CDR2 YFSETQ. V was shortened by 0 bases and J by 2 bases, with 6 bases between the two germline ends. The CDR3 sequence is 13 residues long. The CDR3 loop is CASSLELAYEQYF. CDR3 in DNA: TGCGCCAGCAGCTTGGAACTAGCCTACGAGCAGTACTTC.

The chain employs TRBV4-1 and TRBJ2-7, with TRBD2 identical over 10 bases. The CDR3 is 15 residues long. Germline assignment: CDR1 MGHRA and CDR2 YSYEKL. The V gene end was trimmed by 3 bases and the J gene end by 4 bases; junction bases not matched to a gene: 6. DNA for the CDR3: TGCGCCAGCAGCCAGGAGGTACTAGCGGGATACGAGCAGTACTTC. This encodes CASSQEVLAGYEQYF.

The CDR3 DNA follows: TGTGCCAGCAGTTACGTGGAATCCGGGGAGCTGTTTTTT. Amino acid sequence: CASSYVESGELFF. This rearrangement joins TRBV6-6 to TRBJ2-2; D is unresolved. Germline lookup yields CDR1 MNHNY and CDR2 SVGAGI (reference sequence). The CDR3 consists of 13 residues. V shed 2 bases and J shed 6 bases, with 7 bases lying between them.

The rearrangement joins TRBV19 to TRBJ2-7; the D gene is possibly TRBD2 (5 bases). The CDR3 is 17 residues long. From germline, CDR1 is LNHDA and CDR2 SQIVND (reference sequence). V was cut by 5 bases and J by 0 bases, with 20 bases left in between. The chain's CDR3 is CASSRYSGGPFSYEQYF. The CDR3 region has the DNA TGTGCCAGTAGTCGGTACTCGGGCGGGCCCTTCTCCTACGAGCAGTACTTC.

The gene calls are TRBV4-1 and TRBJ1-1; 7 bases are shared with TRBD1. The CDR3 contains 15 residues. From germline, CDR1 is MGHRA and CDR2 YSYEKL. The V segment lost 1 base and the J segment 5 bases; nucleotides outside the gene matches: 7. CDR3 loop: CASSQVHRGGTEAFF. CDR3 in DNA: TGCGCCAGCAGCCAAGTGCACAGGGGAGGGACTGAAGCTTTCTTT.

The genes are TRBV27 and TRBJ1-2; 9 bases are shared with TRBD1. This CDR3 comprises 17 residues. Unmatched junction bases numbered 11, after V lost 0 bases and J lost 6 bases. CDR1 and CDR2 (germline): MNHEY, SMNVEV (reference sequence). In DNA, the CDR3 is TGTGCCAGCAGTTTATCGTCGGGTTTAGGACAGGGGAATGGCTACACCTTC. Translated, it gives CASSLSSGLGQGNGYTF.

This rearrangement joins TRBV7-9 to TRBJ2-4, with a possible D match to TRBD1 (5 bases). Germline V gene sequence: CDR1 SEHNR, CDR2 FQNEAQ (reference sequence). The CDR3 consists of 14 residues. V was pared by 1 base and J by 1 base, with 5 bases between. The DNA for the CDR3 is TGTGCCAGCAGCTTAGACAGGGCCAAAAACATTCAGTACTTC. It translates to CASSLDRAKNIQYF.

The chain recombines TRBV19 with TRBJ1-1; possibly TRBD1 for D (5 bases). The CDR3 loop spans 13 amino acids. Germline V lookup: CDR1 LNHDA, CDR2 SQIVND (reference sequence). Trimming pared 7 bases from V and 0 bases from J, leaving 9 bases between. The chain's CDR3 is CASKFRVNTEAFF. The DNA for the CDR3 is TGTGCCAGTAAATTCAGGGTGAACACTGAAGCTTTCTTT.

This chain connects TRBV19 to TRBJ2-3, with a tentative D call TRBD2 (5 bases). Germline loops: CDR1 LNHDA, CDR2 SQIVND (reference sequence). This CDR3 has 16 amino acids. V was pared by 3 bases and J by 2 bases, with 15 bases between. In DNA, the CDR3 is TGTGCCAGTAGTATTACGTCAGGAGGATTCACAGATACGCAGTATTTT. It translates to CASSITSGGFTDTQYF.

V gene TRBV7-9 combines with J gene TRBJ2-3, with TRBD1 identical over 7 bases. This CDR3 has 17 residues. With V trimmed by 1 base and J by 2 bases, 9 bases remained unmatched. CDR1 and CDR2 from the germline V gene are SEHNR and FQNEAQ (reference sequence). CDR3 DNA: TGTGCCAGCAGCTTAGGGGGGACAGTACGATTCACAGATACGCAGTATTTT. Protein sequence: CASSLGGTVRFTDTQYF.

The chain couples TRBV6-5 to TRBJ2-1, with D unresolved. CDR3 length: 12 residues. V dropped 4 bases and J dropped 3 bases, with 4 bases sitting between them. The germline CDR1 and CDR2 sequences are MNHEY and SVGAGI. This CDR3 is CASSSNYNEQFF. CDR3 nucleotides: TGTGCCAGCAGTTCTAACTACAATGAGCAGTTCTTC.

The chain uses TRBV19 and TRBJ1-6; a weak D match, TRBD1 (6 bases). Trimming pared 9 bases from V and 7 bases from J, leaving 19 bases between. This CDR3 region has 15 residues. Per the germline V gene, CDR1 is LNHDA and CDR2 is SQIVND (reference sequence). CDR3 residues: CASRLAGVTNSPLHF. The CDR3 DNA sequence: TGTGCCAGCCGACTGGCAGGGGTCACGAATTCACCCCTCCACTTT.

The chain employs TRBV9 and TRBJ2-5; no definite D call. Per the germline V gene, CDR1 is SGDLS and CDR2 is YYNGEE. This CDR3 spans 14 amino acids. Trimming removed 3 bases at V and 14 bases at J, with 23 bases between. Here the CDR3 reads CASSAMGSPVVRYF. The CDR3 DNA is TGTGCCAGCAGCGCCATGGGCAGTCCCGTGGTCCGTTACTTC.

The V gene is TRBV5-1, the J gene TRBJ2-7, with 10 bases aligning to TRBD1. After removal of 4 bases from V and 5 bases from J, the junction contained 6 bases not matched to a gene. This CDR3 spans 14 amino acids. Germline V gene sequence: CDR1 SGHRS, CDR2 YFSETQ. The CDR3 sequence: CASSIRDRGHEQYF. CDR3 bases: TGCGCCAGCAGCATCCGGGACAGGGGCCACGAGCAGTACTTC.

This clone is a singleton in its sample. V and J are TRBV6-9 and TRBJ1-2, with D unresolved. Germline V lookup: CDR1 MNHGY, CDR2 SVAAGI. CDR3 length: 10 amino acids. V lost 8 bases, J lost 9 bases, and 10 bases lay in between. The CDR3 sequence is CASGDPSYTF. In DNA form, the CDR3 reads TGTGCCAGCGGGGATCCGAGCTACACCTTC.

J is TRBJ2-1 and V is TRBV11-3, with D possibly being TRBD1 (5 bases). The CDR3 totals 18 residues. V was pared by 5 bases and J by 6 bases, with 26 bases between. Germline loops: CDR1 SGHNT, CDR2 YENEEA. This chain's CDR3 is CASSLRGPNRFSGNEQFF. The CDR3 DNA is TGTGCCAGCAGCCTAAGAGGCCCGAACAGGTTTTCCGGCAATGAGCAGTTCTTC.